This T cell receptor beta chain comes out of a study of blood T cells in healthy people across ages. About this clonotype itself: Its target is unknown.

The authors ran a second PCR of about 6 to 11 cycles using a sample-barcoded 5' primer and a J-beta primer mix. Each cDNA was tagged by a template-switch adaptor containing 12 random nucleotides. No fewer than 3 million CDR3-containing paired-end reads came from each sample. Each CDR3 protein is one row after TCRdb ran MiXCR on the 5' RACE reads. Here the sample spans about 640,000 distinct CDR3 sequences, 58% being singletons. General study findings and limits: Whereas aged donors had fewer naive CD4+ cells, long-lived donors had more of them and higher diversity.

The clonotype was recovered from a man aged 60 to 69 in good health. Sequencing was carried out using blood.

The CDR3 sequence: CAISESRGNYGYTF. The CDR3 DNA sequence: TGTGCCATCAGTGAGTCGAGAGGGAACTATGGCTACACCTTC. This chain connects TRBV10-3 to TRBJ1-2; D gene unclear. The CDR3 is 14 residues long. Between the trimmed V and J ends, which lost 0 bases and 2 bases, there was a span of 7 bases. Germline values: CDR1 ENHRY, CDR2 SYGVKD.